This T cell receptor (beta chain) was sequenced in a study of shared clonotypes between healthy human individuals. This CDR3 comprises 12 residues. Germline V lookup: CDR1 MNHNS, CDR2 SASEGT. The V end lost 7 bases, the J end lost 2 bases, and 6 bases lay between the germline ends. Whole-study findings and limits: Across a handful of donors, naive CD4 shared roughly 5%, naive CD8 approximately 3.5%, memory CD4 roughly 2.5%, memory CD8 approximately 0.4%. Against clonotypes common to all four donors, non-shared ones had lower generation probabilities.

TCRdb's table, derived via immunoSEQ multiplex PCR, lists solely in-frame clones and lacks some. This table has about 2 million clones, roughly 94% appearing once. Regarding this clone: The antigen is undetermined.

The TCR was taken from a man aged 18-30 years in good health. The specimen was naive CD4+ T cells sorted from blood. As for subset: CD45RA+ positively selected. This sequence joins TRBV6-1 and TRBJ1-5; no clear D. In DNA form, the CDR3 reads TGTGCCAGCACGAGAGGCAATCAGCCCCAGCATTTT. Encoded protein: CASTRGNQPQHF.